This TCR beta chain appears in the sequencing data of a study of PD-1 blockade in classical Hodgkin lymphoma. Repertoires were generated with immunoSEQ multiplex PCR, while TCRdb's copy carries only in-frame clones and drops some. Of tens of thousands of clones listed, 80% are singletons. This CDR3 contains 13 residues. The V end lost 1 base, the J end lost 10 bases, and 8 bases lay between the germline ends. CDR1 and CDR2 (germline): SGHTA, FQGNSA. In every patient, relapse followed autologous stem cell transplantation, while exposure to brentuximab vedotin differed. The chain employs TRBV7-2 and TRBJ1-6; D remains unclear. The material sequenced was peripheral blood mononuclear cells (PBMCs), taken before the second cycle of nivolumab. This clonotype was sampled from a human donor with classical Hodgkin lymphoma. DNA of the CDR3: TGTGCCAGCAGCTTAGAGTTTGTCTCACCCCTCCACTTT. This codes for CASSLEFVSPLHF.